This T cell receptor (beta chain) was identified in a study of blood T cell repertoires in COVID-19 (dated by TCRdb to about 2020). Background for the entire study: Samples from collaborators originated in the United States, Italy and Spain and spanned both the acute and convalescent phases of COVID-19. Samples were obtained from the ongoing ImmuneRACE study (first 160 participants) and from roughly 1,300 subjects provided by 6 global collaborators. Sample metadata almost always included a de-identified subject ID, COVID-19 status, age in years and sex. A freely available public database, intended as a resource for researchers studying the immune response to SARS-CoV-2, is where the repertoires were released. The prospective study material was composed of cDNA or gDNA derived from T cells, B-cell-depleted T cells, or PBMCs. Deeply sampled blood TCRbeta repertoires from subjects exposed to, actively infected with, or recovered from COVID-19 were included in the dataset. Where available, HLA class I and class II types were obtained from metadata supplied by the sample provider rather than from assay-based typing.

Concerning this clone: It has no known antigen specificity. The sample holds no much larger clone one base away, and base qualities are not on file.

Collaborating institutions collected whole blood in K2EDTA tubes following their own protocols. For TCRbeta analysis, collaborators shipped samples in one of three forms: frozen whole blood, isolated PBMCs, or DNA extracted from either of those sample types. TCRbeta CDR3 regions were amplified from genomic DNA using the immunoSEQ Assay, a bias-controlled multiplex PCR. The authors' analysis ran thus. Nucleated cell counts per sample were estimated from amplification of reference gene primers within the assay. To quantify the absolute abundance of each unique TCRbeta CDR3 rearrangement, sequence reads were collapsed and filtered. For each sample, productive Simpson clonality was calculated as the square root of Simpson's diversity index over productive rearrangements. In TCRdb, the immuneACCESS table is reduced to in-frame sequences with V and J assigned. These tables do not hold every clone; where another copy was compared, an unresolved V gene accounts for under half, and the others remain unexplained. The V and J calls and the clone size are those of that table, but D and trimming were determined from the DNA. This sample is represented by around 130,000 clones; less than 90% of them were singletons. More than 1.4% of the sample lies in the top ten.

CDR3 length: 13 amino acids, cysteine to phenylalanine. Of all the DNA, just the CDR3 is kept, 39 bases in frame from base 1. The germline V gene specifies SGHRS as CDR1 and YFSETQ as CDR2. A distance of 9 bases separates the germline ends of V and J, which lose 0 bases and 11 bases respectively. Overall study results and their limits: How much clinical and demographic metadata was included differed by source and by participant, and the metadata was provided uncurated.

The sample comprised peripheral blood. The TCR sequence derives from a man between 60 and 75 years old with acute or convalescent COVID-19. The rearranged chain carries TRBV5-1 and TRBJ2-6; confidence is insufficient to name the D gene. CDR3 region: CASSLVPVDVLTF. The DNA sequence is given as TGCGCCAGCAGCTTGGTTCCCGTTGACGTCCTGACTTTC.